Here is one TCR beta chain with its context. The authors' processing: The assay estimated nucleated cells by amplifying reference gene primers. Method: immunoSEQ multiplex PCR; TCRdb's copy keeps in-frame clones and lacks some. Clone size and the V and J calls come from that table; the DNA yielded D and trimming. The profile shows 62,000 or so clones, approximately 88% of them singletons. This sample is drawn from a study of blood T cell repertoires in COVID-19. Study overall: Samples taken during acute and convalescent COVID-19 were collected in the United States, Italy and Spain. PBMCs, B-cell-depleted T cells, or T cells were the source of the cDNA or gDNA that made up the material.

The CDR3 runs to 16 residues. The germline V and J ends were trimmed by 0 bases and 2 bases, with 13 bases remaining between them. Germline V gives CDR1 MNHEY, CDR2 SVGAGI. This sequence joins TRBV6-5 and TRBJ2-5, with D perhaps matching TRBD2 (6 bases). This clonotype originated in a human donor in a cohort sampled during active COVID-19. The sequencing sample was made of peripheral blood. The CDR3 DNA sequence: TGTGCCAGCAGTTACTCAAATTCCGGGACTCAAGAGACCCAGTACTTC. Protein: CASSYSNSGTQETQYF.